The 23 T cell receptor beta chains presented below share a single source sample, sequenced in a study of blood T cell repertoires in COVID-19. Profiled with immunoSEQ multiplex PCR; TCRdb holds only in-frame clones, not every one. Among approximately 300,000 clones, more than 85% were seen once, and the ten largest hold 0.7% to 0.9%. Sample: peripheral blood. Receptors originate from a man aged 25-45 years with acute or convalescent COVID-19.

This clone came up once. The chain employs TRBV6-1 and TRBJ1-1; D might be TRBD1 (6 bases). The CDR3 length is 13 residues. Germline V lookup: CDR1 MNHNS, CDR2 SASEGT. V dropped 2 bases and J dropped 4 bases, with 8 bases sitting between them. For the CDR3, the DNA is TGTGCCAGCAGTGAAACAGGGCCCACTGAAGCTTTCTTT. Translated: CASSETGPTEAFF.

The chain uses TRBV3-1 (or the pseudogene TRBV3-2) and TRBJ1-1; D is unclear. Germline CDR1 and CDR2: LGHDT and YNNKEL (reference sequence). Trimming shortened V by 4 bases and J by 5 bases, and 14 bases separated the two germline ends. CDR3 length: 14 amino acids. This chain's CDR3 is CASSLGPTGTEAFF. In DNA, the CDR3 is TGTGCCAGCAGCCTAGGTCCAACGGGGACTGAAGCTTTCTTT.

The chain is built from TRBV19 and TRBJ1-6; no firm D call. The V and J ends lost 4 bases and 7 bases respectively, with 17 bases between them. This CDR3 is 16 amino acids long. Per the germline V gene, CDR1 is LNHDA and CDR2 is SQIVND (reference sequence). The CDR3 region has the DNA TGTGCCAGTAGTAGCCCCCCGGGGAGATCGAATTCACCCCTCCACTTT. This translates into CASSSPPGRSNSPLHF.

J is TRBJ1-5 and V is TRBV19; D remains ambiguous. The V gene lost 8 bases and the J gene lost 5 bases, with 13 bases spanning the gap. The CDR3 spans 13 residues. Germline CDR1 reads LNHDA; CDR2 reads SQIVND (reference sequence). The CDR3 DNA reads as TGTGCCAGTTCCGCGGGTAGGGATCAGCCCCAGCATTTT. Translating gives CASSAGRDQPQHF.

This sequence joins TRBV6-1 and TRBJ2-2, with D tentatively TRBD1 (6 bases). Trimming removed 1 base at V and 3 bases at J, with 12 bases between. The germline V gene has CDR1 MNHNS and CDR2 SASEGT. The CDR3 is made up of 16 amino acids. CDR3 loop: CASSEGVRGYTGELFF. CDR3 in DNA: TGTGCCAGCAGTGAAGGGGTTAGGGGGTACACCGGGGAGCTGTTTTTT.

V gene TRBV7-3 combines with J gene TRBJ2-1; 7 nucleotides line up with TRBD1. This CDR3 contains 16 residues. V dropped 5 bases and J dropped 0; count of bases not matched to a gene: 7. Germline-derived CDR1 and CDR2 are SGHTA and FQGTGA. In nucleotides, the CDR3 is TGTGCCAGCAGCGCCTCGGGACAGAGCTCCTACAATGAGCAGTTCTTC. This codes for CASSASGQSSYNEQFF.

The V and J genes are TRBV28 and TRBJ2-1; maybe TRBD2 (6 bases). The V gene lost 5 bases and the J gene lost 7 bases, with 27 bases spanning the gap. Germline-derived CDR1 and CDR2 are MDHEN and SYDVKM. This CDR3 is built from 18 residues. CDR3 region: CASSTTRWGPRRINEQFF. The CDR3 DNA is TGTGCCAGCAGTACGACTAGGTGGGGCCCGAGAAGAATAAATGAGCAGTTCTTC.

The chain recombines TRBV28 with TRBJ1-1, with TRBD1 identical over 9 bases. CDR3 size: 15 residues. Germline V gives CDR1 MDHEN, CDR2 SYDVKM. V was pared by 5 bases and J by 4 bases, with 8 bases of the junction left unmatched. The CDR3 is CASSPSGTGSTEAFF. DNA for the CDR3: TGTGCCAGCAGTCCCTCCGGGACAGGGTCCACTGAAGCTTTCTTT.

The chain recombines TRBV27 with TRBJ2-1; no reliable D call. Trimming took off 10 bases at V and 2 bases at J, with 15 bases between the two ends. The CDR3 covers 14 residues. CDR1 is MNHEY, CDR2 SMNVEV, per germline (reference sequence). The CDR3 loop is CATAETQPYNEQFF. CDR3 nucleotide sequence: TGTGCCACCGCCGAGACACAGCCCTACAATGAGCAGTTCTTC.

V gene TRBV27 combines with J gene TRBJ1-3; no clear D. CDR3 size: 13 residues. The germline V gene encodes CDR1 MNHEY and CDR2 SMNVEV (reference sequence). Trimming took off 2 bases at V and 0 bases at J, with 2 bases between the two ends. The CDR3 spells CASSLRSGNTIYF. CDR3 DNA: TGTGCCAGCAGTTTACGCTCTGGAAACACCATATATTTT.

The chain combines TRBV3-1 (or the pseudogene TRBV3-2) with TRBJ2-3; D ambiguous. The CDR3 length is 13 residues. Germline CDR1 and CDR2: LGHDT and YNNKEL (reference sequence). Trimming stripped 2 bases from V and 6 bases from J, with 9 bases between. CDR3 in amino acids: CASSQNPIDTQYF. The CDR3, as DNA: TGTGCCAGCAGCCAAAACCCTATTGATACGCAGTATTTT.

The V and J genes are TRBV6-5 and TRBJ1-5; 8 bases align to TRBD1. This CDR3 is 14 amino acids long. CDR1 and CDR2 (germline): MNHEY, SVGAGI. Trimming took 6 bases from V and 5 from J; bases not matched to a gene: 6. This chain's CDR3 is CASSPGGSYQPQHF. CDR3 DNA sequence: TGTGCCAGCAGCCCAGGGGGCAGCTATCAGCCCCAGCATTTT.

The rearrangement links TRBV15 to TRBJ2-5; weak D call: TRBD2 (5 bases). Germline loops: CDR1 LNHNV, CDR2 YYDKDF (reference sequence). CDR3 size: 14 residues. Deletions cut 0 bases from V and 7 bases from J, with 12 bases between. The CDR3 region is CATSRETGGWTQYF. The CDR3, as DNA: TGTGCCACCAGCAGAGAGACCGGAGGCTGGACCCAGTACTTC.

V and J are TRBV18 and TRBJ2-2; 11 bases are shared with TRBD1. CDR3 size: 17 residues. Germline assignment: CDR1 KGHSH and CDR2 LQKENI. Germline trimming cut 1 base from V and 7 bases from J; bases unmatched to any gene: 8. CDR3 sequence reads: CASSPLGTGGRGGELFF. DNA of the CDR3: TGTGCCAGCTCACCACTCGGGACAGGGGGTCGTGGCGGGGAGCTGTTTTTT.

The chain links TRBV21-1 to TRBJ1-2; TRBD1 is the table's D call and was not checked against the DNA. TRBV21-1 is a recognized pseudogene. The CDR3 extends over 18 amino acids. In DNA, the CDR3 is TGTGCCAGCAGCAAAGCGCTTTTATGGGCTGATGCTAACTATGGCTACACCTTC. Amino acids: CASSKALLWADANYGYTF.

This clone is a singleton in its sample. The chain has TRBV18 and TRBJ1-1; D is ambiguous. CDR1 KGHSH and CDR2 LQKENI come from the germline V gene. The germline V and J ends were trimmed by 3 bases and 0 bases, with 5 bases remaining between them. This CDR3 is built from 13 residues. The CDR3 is CASSPNMNTEAFF. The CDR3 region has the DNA TGTGCCAGCTCACCTAACATGAACACTGAAGCTTTCTTT.

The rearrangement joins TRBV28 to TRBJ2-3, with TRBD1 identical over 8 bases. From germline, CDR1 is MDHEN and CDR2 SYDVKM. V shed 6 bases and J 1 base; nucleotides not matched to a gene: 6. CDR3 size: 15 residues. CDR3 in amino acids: CASSSQGEGTDTQYF. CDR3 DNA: TGTGCCAGCAGCTCACAGGGGGAGGGCACAGATACGCAGTATTTT.

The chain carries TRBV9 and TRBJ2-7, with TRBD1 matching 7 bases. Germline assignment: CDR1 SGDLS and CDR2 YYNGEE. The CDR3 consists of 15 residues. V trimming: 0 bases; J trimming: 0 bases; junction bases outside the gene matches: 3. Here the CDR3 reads CASSVGDSSSYEQYF. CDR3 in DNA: TGTGCCAGCAGCGTAGGGGACAGCAGCTCCTACGAGCAGTACTTC.

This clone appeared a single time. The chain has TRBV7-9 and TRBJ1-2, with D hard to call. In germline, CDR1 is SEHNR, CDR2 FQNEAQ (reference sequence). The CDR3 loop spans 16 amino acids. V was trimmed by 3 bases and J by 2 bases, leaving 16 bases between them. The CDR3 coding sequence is TGTGCCAGCAGCTTTTCCGGTCGTCAGGTGAACTATGGCTACACCTTC. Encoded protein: CASSFSGRQVNYGYTF.

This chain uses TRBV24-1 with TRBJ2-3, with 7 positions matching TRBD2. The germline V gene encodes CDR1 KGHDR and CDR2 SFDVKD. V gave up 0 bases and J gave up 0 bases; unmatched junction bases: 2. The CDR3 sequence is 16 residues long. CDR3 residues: CATSDLGGGSTDTQYF. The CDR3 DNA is TGTGCCACCAGTGATTTGGGGGGGGGAAGCACAGATACGCAGTATTTT.

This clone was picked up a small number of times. CDR3: CASSPRTGEDAEAFF. DNA for the CDR3: TGTGCCAGCAGCCCCAGGACAGGGGAGGACGCTGAAGCTTTCTTT. The rearrangement joins TRBV7-9 to TRBJ1-1, with 9 bases aligning to TRBD1. The CDR3 loop spans 15 amino acids. The germline gives CDR1 SEHNR, CDR2 FQNEAQ (reference sequence). The ends lost 5 bases at V and 6 bases at J; junction bases unmatched: 10.

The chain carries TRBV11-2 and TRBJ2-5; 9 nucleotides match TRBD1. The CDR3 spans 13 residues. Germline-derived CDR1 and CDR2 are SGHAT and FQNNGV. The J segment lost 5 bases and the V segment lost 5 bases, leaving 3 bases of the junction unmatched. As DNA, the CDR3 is TGTGCCAGCAGCGGGACAGGGCGTGAGACCCAGTACTTC. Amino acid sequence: CASSGTGRETQYF.

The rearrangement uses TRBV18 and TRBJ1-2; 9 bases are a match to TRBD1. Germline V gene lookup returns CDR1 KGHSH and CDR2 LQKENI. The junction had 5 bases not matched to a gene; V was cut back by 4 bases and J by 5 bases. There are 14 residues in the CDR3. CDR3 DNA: TGTGCCAGCTCACAGGGACAGGGAGAGTATGGCTACACCTTC. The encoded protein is CASSQGQGEYGYTF.